This T cell receptor (beta chain) is drawn from a study of blood T cell repertoires in COVID-19. Study summary: Italy, Spain and the United States were the sources of the convalescent and acute COVID-19 samples. T cells, B-cell-depleted T cells, or PBMCs provided the cDNA or gDNA that served as material.

This CDR3 is 16 amino acids long. V shed 4 bases and J 0 bases; nucleotides not matched to a gene: 1. Germline values: CDR1 MDHEN, CDR2 SYDVKM. A word on this clone: Other DNA sequences from this sample encode an identical CDR3 as well.

Original analysis: Amplification from reference gene primers served as the basis for estimated nucleated cell counts. Assay used: immunoSEQ multiplex PCR; TCRdb lists only in-frame clones, some missing. Clonal size and the V and J genes are those of that table, whereas D and trimming came from the DNA. The table records approximately 170,000 clones, 65% to 85% of them present only once. The clonotype comes from a man between 60 and 75 years old with active or convalescent COVID-19. The chain uses TRBV28 and TRBJ1-6, with TRBD1 identical over 9 bases. What was sequenced was peripheral blood. CDR3 nucleotides: TGTGCCAGCAGTTCGGGACAGGGCTCCTATAATTCACCCCTCCACTTT. It specifies CASSSGQGSYNSPLHF.